The 15 T cell receptor beta chains below were found in one sample sequenced in a study of cytomegalovirus exposure and HLA in healthy donors. 60 Vbeta and 13 Jbeta primers were used in PCR. Sequencing used immunoSEQ multiplex PCR; TCRdb keeps in-frame clones, though not all of them. The sample includes about 95,000 clones, approximately 80% seen only once; the top ten take less than 5%. The sequenced material came from PBMCs. The origin of the receptors is a woman aged 40 to 50 in good health and CMV-seronegative.

This clone has just a few counts. The V call is TRBV19, the J call TRBJ1-5; D not certain. The germline V gene has CDR1 LNHDA and CDR2 SQIVND (reference sequence). Trimming pared 7 bases from V and 6 bases from J, leaving 10 bases between. CDR3 size: 12 residues. Here the CDR3 reads CASKYGTQPQHF. As DNA, the CDR3 is TGTGCCAGTAAGTACGGTACTCAGCCCCAGCATTTT. Together with reference TRBV19 and TRBJ1-5, the CDR3 gives the full variable domain: DGGITQSPKYLFRKEGQNVTLSCEQNLNHDAMYWYRQDPGQGLRLIYYSQIVNDFQKGDIAEGYSVSREKKESFPLTVTSAQKNPTAFYLCASKYGTQPQHFGDGTRLSIL.

This clone was detected only a few times. The sample carries other DNA sequences with the same CDR3. The CDR3 DNA is TGTGCCAGCAGCTTCCGGGAAGAGACCCAGTACTTC. Translation: CASSFREETQYF. This chain connects TRBV7-6 to TRBJ2-5; D gene uncertain. The V end was cut by 3 bases, the J end by 3 bases, with 5 bases between. The CDR3 loop spans 12 amino acids. Looked up from germline, CDR1 is SGHVS and CDR2 is FNYEAQ.

The chain joins TRBV4-1 to TRBJ2-1, with D perhaps matching TRBD2 (5 bases). V lost 0 bases to trimming and J lost 7 bases, with 13 bases between them. This CDR3 is built from 15 residues. CDR1 and CDR2 (germline): MGHRA, YSYEKL. CDR3 residues: CASSQERESRNEQFF. The CDR3 nucleotides are TGCGCCAGCAGCCAAGAACGGGAATCTAGGAATGAGCAGTTCTTC.

The chain combines TRBV5-6 with TRBJ1-2; 7 bases map to TRBD1. This CDR3 contains 15 residues. V gave up 4 bases and J gave up 5 bases; unmatched junction bases: 11. Germline lookup yields CDR1 SGHDT and CDR2 YYEEEE. The CDR3 sequence: CASSGRLQGIYGYTF. In nucleotides, the CDR3 is TGTGCCAGCAGCGGACGCTTACAGGGGATATATGGCTACACCTTC.

The V call is TRBV5-1, the J call TRBJ1-6, with 9 positions matching TRBD1. The CDR3 has 16 amino acids. Germline V gives CDR1 SGHRS, CDR2 YFSETQ. Germline trimming cut 5 bases from V and 7 bases from J; bases unmatched to any gene: 10. As DNA, the CDR3 is TGCGCCAGCAGACTAAACAGGGGGCTATGGAATTCACCCCTCCACTTT. Translating gives CASRLNRGLWNSPLHF.

The chain combines TRBV27 with TRBJ1-4; 8 bases agree with TRBD1. This CDR3 has 12 amino acids. Germline loops: CDR1 MNHEY, CDR2 SMNVEV (reference sequence). V shed 5 bases, J shed 8 bases, and the junction held 1 base outside the gene matches. The CDR3 bases are TGTGCCAGCAGTAGACAGGGGGAAAAACTGTTTTTT. Translating gives CASSRQGEKLFF.

The CDR3 loop is CASGLVIGAQETQYF. For the CDR3, the DNA is TGTGCTAGTGGTTTGGTAATAGGGGCCCAAGAGACCCAGTACTTC. The V and J genes are TRBV12-5 and TRBJ2-5, with D possibly being TRBD1 (5 bases). Trimming took off 0 bases at V and 1 base at J, with 9 bases between the two ends. There are 15 residues in the CDR3. CDR1 is LGHNT, CDR2 FRNRAP, per germline.

The chain links TRBV29-1 to TRBJ1-1; D is unclear. The CDR3 runs to 14 residues. With 6 bases removed from V and 0 bases from J, the gap between germline ends came to 14 bases. Looked up from germline, CDR1 is SQVTM and CDR2 is ANQGSEA. The CDR3 region is CSVMDGNLNTEAFF. The CDR3 coding sequence is TGCAGCGTAATGGACGGGAATCTGAACACTGAAGCTTTCTTT.

The rearrangement links TRBV14 to TRBJ1-5; TRBD1 agrees at 7 bases. Trimming took 6 bases from V and 7 from J; bases not matched to a gene: 6. Germline assignment: CDR1 SGHDN and CDR2 FVKESK. This CDR3 spans 13 amino acids. CDR3 loop: CASSSTGEQPQHF. The DNA for the CDR3 is TGTGCCAGCAGTAGCACAGGGGAACAGCCCCAGCATTTT. The complete variable domain, with remaining parts taken from reference TRBV14 and TRBJ1-5, reads EAGVTQFPSHSVIEKGQTVTLRCDPISGHDNLYWYRRVMGKEIKFLLHFVKESKQDESGMPNNRFLAERTGGTYSTLKVQPAELEDSGVYFCASSSTGEQPQHFGDGTRLSIL.

The rearrangement uses TRBV6-6 and TRBJ2-2, with TRBD1 matching over 8 bases. Germline CDR1 and CDR2: MNHNY and SVGAGI (reference sequence). The CDR3 extends over 14 amino acids. The V and J ends lost 8 bases and 4 bases, in that order; junction bases with no gene match: 6. The CDR3 spells CASLRGRGTGELFF. The DNA for the CDR3 is TGTGCCAGCCTCAGGGGGCGGGGCACCGGGGAGCTGTTTTTT.

This chain uses TRBV9 with TRBJ1-2; 7 nucleotides match TRBD1. The CDR3 has 15 amino acids. CDR1 is SGDLS and CDR2 is YYNGEE in the germline V gene. The V and J ends lost 0 bases and 2 bases, in that order; junction bases with no gene match: 4. CDR3: CASSVGQGRNYGYTF. The CDR3 DNA is TGTGCCAGCAGCGTAGGACAGGGTCGGAACTATGGCTACACCTTC.

This chain connects TRBV7-9 to TRBJ1-1; D unresolved. The CDR3 has 13 amino acids. The germline CDR1 and CDR2 sequences are SEHNR and FQNEAQ (reference sequence). V lost 5 bases and J lost 1, with 8 bases in between. DNA of the CDR3: TGTGCCAGCAGCCTAGGGAGGAACACTGAAGCTTTCTTT. Translated, it gives CASSLGRNTEAFF.

The sample holds a few counts of this clone. The V and J genes are TRBV27 and TRBJ1-1; D is perhaps TRBD1 (6 bases). V was cut by 2 bases and J by 1 base, with 8 bases left in between. This CDR3 is 14 amino acids long. Germline-derived CDR1 and CDR2 are MNHEY and SMNVEV (reference sequence). The CDR3 DNA sequence: TGTGCCAGCAGTTTAGGGGGCAGGAACACTGAAGCTTTCTTT. As protein: CASSLGGRNTEAFF.

This clone was recorded a few times. The chain is built from TRBV14 and TRBJ1-4; D gene unclear. V was cut by 6 bases and J by 5 bases, with 13 bases left in between. CDR1 SGHDN and CDR2 FVKESK come from the germline V gene. The CDR3 contains 14 residues. The chain's CDR3 is CASSSWASNEKLFF. Written as DNA, the CDR3 is TGTGCCAGCAGTTCATGGGCCTCCAATGAAAAACTGTTTTTT.

This sequence joins TRBV4-3 and TRBJ1-1; the D is unclear. The CDR3 consists of 14 residues. In germline, CDR1 is LGHNA, CDR2 YSLEER. Trimming stripped 0 bases from V and 7 bases from J, with 12 bases between. Here the CDR3 DNA reads TGCGCCAGCAGCCAAGATCTAGACCTCCGTGAAGCTTTCTTT. Translated, it gives CASSQDLDLREAFF.